A single sample gave rise to the 21 T cell receptor beta chains below, sequenced in a study of T cells in women clearing cervical HPV infection. Clones were sequenced by immunoSEQ multiplex PCR, and TCRdb holds only the in-frame ones, with some missing. In all, the sample yields roughly 21,000 clones. Sequences were obtained from blood buffy coat. These receptors were collected from a woman between 18 and 70 years old with a cervical HPV16 infection that either progressed to CIN3+ or cleared (not recorded which).

A note on this clone: The CDR3 is cut off 3 residues early in the read; its end comes from the germline J gene. The V and J genes are TRBV20-1 and TRBJ1-5; possibly TRBD1 for D (6 bases). Deletions cut 4 bases from V and 5 bases from J, with 15 bases between. The CDR3 is 14 residues long. CDR1 DFQATT and CDR2 SNEGSKA come from the germline V gene (reference sequence). The covered CDR3 bases are TGCAGTGCTACCTCTGGGGCAGGGGATCAGCCC. It encodes CSATSGAGDQP. In full, the CDR3 reads CSATSGAGDQPQHF.

To note about this clone: The missing CDR3 end, 3 residues past where the read stops, is filled in from the germline J gene. The chain recombines TRBV19 with TRBJ1-2, with 7 bases fitting TRBD1. Per germline, CDR1 LNHDA and CDR2 SQIVND (reference sequence). The CDR3 is 16 residues long. The J segment lost 7 bases and the V segment lost 9 bases, leaving 20 bases of the junction unmatched. CDR3: CASHPTRQGGFGGYTF. The sequenced part of the CDR3 DNA is TGTGCCAGCCACCCCACCCGACAGGGCGGGTTTGGTGGC.

As regards this clone: The CDR3 goes on 3 residues after the read ends, and that part is filled in from the germline J gene. The V gene is TRBV20-1, the J gene TRBJ2-5; 8 positions agree with TRBD2. Per the germline V gene, CDR1 is DFQATT and CDR2 is SNEGSKA (reference sequence). The V and J ends lost 7 bases and 2 bases, in that order; junction bases with no gene match: 6. CDR3 length equals 13 residues. The DNA read from the CDR3 is TGCAGTGTTAACCTAGCGGGTCAAGAGACC. This gives the protein CSVNLAGQET. The full CDR3 reads CSVNLAGQETQYF.

To note about this clone: The read ends 3 residues before the CDR3 terminus; that terminus is restored from the germline J gene. The rearrangement uses TRBV20-1 and TRBJ2-2; unclear D gene. V lost 3 bases to trimming and J lost 0 bases, with 8 bases between them. Germline CDR1 DFQATT, CDR2 SNEGSKA (reference sequence). CDR3 length: 14 amino acids. Partial CDR3 DNA: TGCAGTGCTAGTGGCACAGCGAACACCGGGGAG. Its protein is CSASGTANTGE. The whole CDR3 protein reads CSASGTANTGELFF.

In the case of this clone: The read gets to within 3 residues of the CDR3 end, and the germline J gene fills in the rest. The rearrangement links TRBV18 to TRBJ2-2; unclear D gene. The CDR3 length is 12 residues. Trimming pared 6 bases from V and 7 bases from J, leaving 9 bases between. CDR1 is KGHSH, CDR2 LQKENI, per germline. The CDR3 reads CASSLVVGELFF. CDR3 bases read: TGTGCCAGCTCCCTAGTTGTCGGGGAG.

A remark on this clone: The observed sequence ends 3 residues before the CDR3 terminus, with the missing tail filled in from the germline J gene. V and J are TRBV5-1 and TRBJ2-2, with 7 nucleotides matching TRBD2. The junction had 5 bases not matched to a gene; V was cut back by 2 bases and J by 1 base. The CDR3 has 16 residues. Germline values: CDR1 SGHRS, CDR2 YFSETQ. CDR3 in amino acids: CASSLRGTMNTGELFF. The covered CDR3 bases are TGCGCCAGCAGCTTAAGAGGGACTATGAACACCGGGGAG.

On this clone itself: The CDR3 end lies 3 residues beyond the end of the read and is filled in from the germline J gene. The rearrangement links TRBV30 to TRBJ2-6; D remains ambiguous. CDR1 and CDR2 (germline): GTSNPN, SVGIG (reference sequence). CDR3 length: 13 residues. V lost 0 bases and J 3 bases, leaving 3 bases between the germline ends. CDR3 sequence reads: CAWSVGGANVLTF. CDR3 DNA, as far as it was read: TGTGCCTGGAGTGTAGGTGGGGCCAACGTC.

Regarding this clone: With the read ending 3 residues before the CDR3 end, the germline J gene is used to fill in that end. The chain carries TRBV19 and TRBJ2-1, with D possibly TRBD1 on 6 matching bases. With 5 bases removed from V and 3 bases from J, the gap between germline ends came to 17 bases. CDR3 length equals 16 residues. Germline lookup yields CDR1 LNHDA and CDR2 SQIVND (reference sequence). The DNA read from the CDR3 is TGTGCCAGTAGTGAAGACAGGTTTTCAGACTACAATGAG. Protein sequence: CASSEDRFSDYNE. The whole CDR3 protein is CASSEDRFSDYNEQFF.

On this clone: From the germline J gene comes the end of the CDR3, since the read stops 3 residues before it. J is TRBJ2-7 and V is TRBV2; TRBD2 matches 9 bases. The ends lost 6 bases at V and 0 bases at J; junction bases unmatched: 12. Germline V gene lookup returns CDR1 SNHLY and CDR2 FYNNEI. This CDR3 contains 17 residues. CDR3 in amino acids: CASSGPLGSGGSYEQYF. The sequenced part of the CDR3 DNA is TGTGCCAGCAGCGGTCCTTTAGGTAGCGGGGGCTCCTACGAG.

About this clone itself: The sequence runs out 3 residues before the end of the CDR3; the remainder is reconstructed from the germline J gene. This chain links TRBV2 with TRBJ1-2; no clear D. The length of the CDR3 is 13 residues. Trimming stripped 6 bases from V and 4 bases from J, with 12 bases between. Germline V gene sequence: CDR1 SNHLY, CDR2 FYNNEI. Partial CDR3 DNA: TGTGCCAGCAGGGTACAGAATATCTATGGC. Protein sequence: CASRVQNIYG. The CDR3 as a whole reads CASRVQNIYGYTF.

Comments on this clone: The read ends 3 residues before the CDR3 terminus; that terminus is restored from the germline J gene. V and J are TRBV13 and TRBJ2-5; D gene ambiguous. From germline, CDR1 is PRHDT and CDR2 FYEKMQ (reference sequence). The V end lost 0 bases, the J end lost 1 base, and 6 bases lay between the germline ends. This CDR3 is 14 amino acids long. The DNA read from the CDR3 is TGTGCCAGCAGCTTAGGTCAGCGCCAAGAGACC. Amino acids: CASSLGQRQET. The CDR3 in full is CASSLGQRQETQYF. Looking up the rest from reference TRBV13 and TRBJ2-5 gives the full variable domain: AAGVIQSPRHLIKEKRETATLKCYPIPRHDTVYWYQQGPGQDPQFLISFYEKMQSDKGSIPDRFSAQQFSDYHSELNMSSLELGDSALYFCASSLGQRQETQYFGPGTRLLVL.

Details on this clone: The read comes to an end 3 residues before the CDR3 does, leaving the germline J gene to fill in the end. The V gene is TRBV20-1, the J gene TRBJ1-1; D remains ambiguous. The CDR3 is 12 amino acids. The germline V gene has CDR1 DFQATT and CDR2 SNEGSKA (reference sequence). This CDR3 reads CSARGSGDQAFF. Partial CDR3 DNA: TGCAGTGCTAGAGGAAGCGGCGACCAA.

Of note for this clone: The read comes to an end 3 residues before the CDR3 does, leaving the germline J gene to fill in the end. V is TRBV20-1 and J is TRBJ2-1, with 8 nucleotides matching TRBD2. The CDR3 is 14 residues long. Germline CDR1 DFQATT, CDR2 SNEGSKA (reference sequence). The V and J ends lost 1 base and 4 bases, in that order; junction bases with no gene match: 3. The CDR3 here is CSARGVAGYNEQFF. The CDR3 DNA, read in part, is TGCAGTGCTAGAGGGGTAGCGGGGTACAATGAG.

For this clone: The sequence runs out 3 residues before the end of the CDR3; the remainder is reconstructed from the germline J gene. The rearrangement links TRBV30 to TRBJ2-3; TRBD2 aligns across 8 bases. Per germline, CDR1 GTSNPN and CDR2 SVGIG (reference sequence). V shed 8 bases, J shed 4 bases, and the junction held 5 bases outside the gene matches. The CDR3 runs 12 residues. The CDR3 sequence is CAGTRGADTQYF. CDR3 DNA (partial): TGTGCCGGGACTAGAGGGGCAGATACG.

To note about this clone: With the read ending 3 residues before the CDR3 end, the germline J gene is used to fill in that end. The gene calls are TRBV7-8 and TRBJ2-7; D is undetermined. The CDR3 is 13 amino acids. Trimming shortened V by 6 bases and J by 2 bases, and 11 bases separated the two germline ends. Germline V gene data show CDR1 as SGHVS and CDR2 as FQNEAQ. CDR3 loop: CASSYIPTYEQYF. The CDR3 bases that were read are TGTGCCAGCAGTTATATACCTACCTACGAG.

Note on this clone: The CDR3 extends 3 residues past the end of the read, so its final part is completed from the germline J gene. This chain links TRBV28 with TRBJ2-3, with TRBD2 matching 12 bases. This CDR3 is 18 amino acids long. The trim removed 3 bases at V and 2 bases at J, leaving 9 bases unmatched. Germline-derived CDR1 and CDR2 are MDHEN and SYDVKM. The sequenced part of the CDR3 DNA is TGTGCCAGCAGTTTTCCCATCGGACTAGCGGGACTCACAGATACG. It specifies CASSFPIGLAGLTDT. The full CDR3 sequence reads CASSFPIGLAGLTDTQYF. Combining the CDR3 with reference TRBV28 and TRBJ2-3 gives the whole variable domain DVKVTQSSRYLVKRTGEKVFLECVQDMDHENMFWYRQDPGLGLRLIYFSYDVKMKEKGDIPEGYSVSREKKERFSLILESASTNQTSMYLCASSFPIGLAGLTDTQYFGPGTRLTVL.

About this clone: The read finishes 3 residues shy of the CDR3 end, and the germline J gene is used to complete it. J is TRBJ2-4 and V is TRBV7-6; TRBD1 aligns across 7 bases. This CDR3 comprises 15 residues. Germline V gene sequence: CDR1 SGHVS, CDR2 FNYEAQ. Here the CDR3 reads CASSLKTGSPSGQYF. The CDR3 bases that were read are TGTGCCAGCAGCCTGAAGACAGGGAGCCCCTCTGGT.

Points on this clone: The CDR3 is cut off 3 residues early in the read; its end comes from the germline J gene. V is TRBV25-1 and J is TRBJ2-6; 7 nucleotides agree with TRBD1. Germline V gene sequence: CDR1 MGHDK, CDR2 SYGVNS. The J segment lost 2 bases and the V segment lost 3 bases, leaving 7 bases of the junction unmatched. The CDR3 length is 17 residues. The CDR3 bases that were read are TGTGCCAGCAGTGACAAACAGGGGTTAGCTGGGGCCAACGTC. Amino acid sequence: CASSDKQGLAGANV. The complete CDR3 reads CASSDKQGLAGANVLTF.

The CDR3 protein is CASSGTDRDSTDTQYF. The CDR3 DNA, read in part, is TGTGCCAGCAGTGGCACCGACAGGGATAGCACAGATACG. The chain combines TRBV25-1 with TRBJ2-3, with TRBD1 identical over 7 bases. The sequence runs out 3 residues before the end of the CDR3; the remainder is reconstructed from the germline J gene. Germline values: CDR1 MGHDK, CDR2 SYGVNS. V was pared by 4 bases and J by 0 bases, with 7 bases of the junction left unmatched. The CDR3 runs to 16 residues.

Points on this clone: The read terminates 3 residues before the CDR3 end, so the remaining end is supplied by the germline J gene. The chain joins TRBV7-2 to TRBJ1-2; perhaps TRBD1 as D (5 bases). Germline-derived CDR1 and CDR2 are SGHTA and FQGNSA. Trimming shortened V by 3 bases and J by 6 bases, and 14 bases separated the two germline ends. The CDR3 is 14 residues long. CDR3: CASSLRGGFNGYTF. The part of the CDR3 DNA that was read is TGTGCCAGCAGCTTGAGGGGAGGGTTTAATGGC.

Incomplete CDR3 DNA: TGTGCCAGCTCACGGGTGGCGGGATACCTAGAGAATGAC. It codes for CASSRVAGYLEND. From start to end, the CDR3 is CASSRVAGYLENDYTF. The chain recombines TRBV18 with TRBJ1-2; D unresolved. The observed sequence ends 3 residues before the CDR3 terminus, with the missing tail filled in from the germline J gene. CDR1 KGHSH and CDR2 LQKENI come from the germline V gene. The CDR3 consists of 16 residues.